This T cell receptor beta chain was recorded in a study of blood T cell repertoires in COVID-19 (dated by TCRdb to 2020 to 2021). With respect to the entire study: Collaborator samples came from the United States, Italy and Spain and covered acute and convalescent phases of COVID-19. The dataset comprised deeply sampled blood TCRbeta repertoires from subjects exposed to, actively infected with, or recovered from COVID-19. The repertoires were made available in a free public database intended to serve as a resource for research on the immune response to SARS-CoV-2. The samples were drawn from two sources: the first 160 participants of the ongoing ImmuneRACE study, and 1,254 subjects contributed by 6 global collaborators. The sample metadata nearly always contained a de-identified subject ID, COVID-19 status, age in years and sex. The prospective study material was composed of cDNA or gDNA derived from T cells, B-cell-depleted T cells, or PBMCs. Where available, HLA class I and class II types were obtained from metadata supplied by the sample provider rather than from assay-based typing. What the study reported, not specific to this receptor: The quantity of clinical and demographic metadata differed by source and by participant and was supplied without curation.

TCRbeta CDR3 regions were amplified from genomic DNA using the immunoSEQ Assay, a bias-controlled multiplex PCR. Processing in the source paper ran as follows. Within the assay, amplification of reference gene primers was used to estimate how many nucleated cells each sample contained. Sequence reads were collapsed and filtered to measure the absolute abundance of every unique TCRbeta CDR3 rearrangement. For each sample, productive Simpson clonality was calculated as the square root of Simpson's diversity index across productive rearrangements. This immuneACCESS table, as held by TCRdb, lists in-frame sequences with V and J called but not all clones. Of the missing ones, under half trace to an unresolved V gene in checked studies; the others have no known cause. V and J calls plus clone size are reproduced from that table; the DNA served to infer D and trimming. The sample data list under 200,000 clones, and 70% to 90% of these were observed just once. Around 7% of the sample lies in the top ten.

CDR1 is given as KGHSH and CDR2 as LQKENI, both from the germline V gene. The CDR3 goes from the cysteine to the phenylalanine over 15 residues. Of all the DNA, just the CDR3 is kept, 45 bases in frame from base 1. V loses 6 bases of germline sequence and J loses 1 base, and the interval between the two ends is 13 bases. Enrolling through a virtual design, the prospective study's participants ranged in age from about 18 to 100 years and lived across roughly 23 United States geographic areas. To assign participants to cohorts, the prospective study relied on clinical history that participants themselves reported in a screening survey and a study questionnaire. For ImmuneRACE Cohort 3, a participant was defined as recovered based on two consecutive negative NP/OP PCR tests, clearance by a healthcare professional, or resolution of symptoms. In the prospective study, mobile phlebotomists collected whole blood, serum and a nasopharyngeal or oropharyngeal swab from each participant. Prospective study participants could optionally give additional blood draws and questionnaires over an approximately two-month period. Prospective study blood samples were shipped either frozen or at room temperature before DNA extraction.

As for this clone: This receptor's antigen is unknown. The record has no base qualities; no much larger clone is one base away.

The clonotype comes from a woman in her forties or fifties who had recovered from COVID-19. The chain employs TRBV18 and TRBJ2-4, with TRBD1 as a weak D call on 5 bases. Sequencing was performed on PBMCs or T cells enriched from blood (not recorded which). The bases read TGTGCCAGCTCTAACCCTTACAGGGCCAAAAACATTCAGTACTTC. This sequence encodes CASSNPYRAKNIQYF.